This T cell receptor (beta chain) is from a study of CD8 T cells in ankylosing spondylitis. Study-level points and caveats: Previous work reported some of these motif variants in the synovial fluid and blood of reactive arthritis. In ankylosing spondylitis blood, a motif of roughly eight highly homologous TCR beta variants appeared characteristic.

This clonotype has ten or more counts. The antigen is undetermined. This CDR3 comprises 15 residues. Trimming took 3 bases from V and 0 from J, leaving 8 bases between them. The germline gives CDR1 SGHAT, CDR2 FQNNGV. Construction of TCR beta libraries was performed using quantitative 5'-RACE with molecular barcodes. A single record per CDR3 protein comes from TCRdb applying MiXCR to the 5' RACE reads. This table has fewer than 550,000 distinct CDR3 sequences, 5.3% appearing once. The rearrangement joins TRBV11-2 to TRBJ2-2; the D gene is possibly TRBD1 (6 bases). The sample consisted of blood, either unsorted or a sorted T cell fraction (not recorded which). This TCR came from a male donor with ankylosing spondylitis. CDR3 residues: CASSLGTTNTGELFF. CDR3 coding DNA: TGTGCCAGCAGCTTGGGGACAACGAACACCGGGGAGCTGTTTTTT.